This paragraph covers one T cell receptor beta chain sequence. In this sample, this clonotype turned up a few times. Its antigen is currently not known. Per-base quality was not reported, and no clone a single base away is much larger than it. The record originates from a study of T cells after yellow fever vaccination (dated by TCRdb to 2018 to 2020). Regarding the study in general: The SMART-Seq v4 Ultra Low Input RNA kit was used to prepare libraries from fractions with low cell numbers. To follow T-cell clones before and after both primary and booster YFV17D yellow fever vaccination, bulk TCR alpha and beta repertoires underwent longitudinal sequencing. Two healthy male donors, one aged 18 to 30 and one aged 30 to 40 years, made up the cohort. Blood was drawn at multiple timepoints before and after primary and secondary immunization, with bulk PBMC replicates and cell subsets isolated. Points the paper makes about the study in general: A small fraction of clonotypes appeared in both the CD4 and CD8 compartments, likely as a result of convergent recombination. Computational filtering was required because FACS-sorted repertoires could contain abundant contaminating clonotypes from the bulk population. The study included only two donors, which limits how far the findings can be generalized. Compared with the primary T-cell response, the secondary T-cell response was weaker but faster, peaking on day 5 rather than day 15. After the booster, most clones that had expanded after primary vaccination were detected again (approximately 95% of CD4 and under 90% of CD8), suggesting broad maintenance of memory.

V and J are trimmed by 1 base and 5 bases, and the gene matches miss 4 bases of the junction. Including cysteine and phenylalanine, the CDR3 has 14 amino acids. Only the CDR3 part of the read is kept: 42 bases, read in frame from the first base. What the treatment or condition label conveys for this sample: live attenuated yellow fever vaccine strain. PBMCs were isolated from peripheral blood using a standard Ficoll-Paque protocol. Dynabeads CD4 and CD8 positive selection kits were used to isolate the CD4 and CD8 T-cell fractions. RNA was extracted with TriZol from bulk PBMCs, CD4 and CD8 fractions, and dextramer-positive and dextramer-negative fractions. Instrument used: Illumina NovaSeq 6000. TCR cDNA was synthesized by 5'RACE template switching, which introduced a universal primer site and unique molecular identifiers. Priming of cDNA synthesis was performed from both the TCR alpha and TCR beta constant segments. Libraries were amplified in two PCR steps, with sample barcodes and sequencing adapters added in the second step. Libraries were sequenced on Illumina HiSeq 2500 (2x100 bp) or NovaSeq (2x150 bp). The authors' analysis ran thus. Reads were demultiplexed and collapsed into UMI consensus sequences with MIGEC, and V(D)J alignment was performed with MiXCR. Clonotypes responding to the vaccine were identified with edgeR on replicate PBMC samples, with the criteria of FDR below 0.01 and a log2 fold change above 5 up to day 15. Each bulk clonotype was labeled CD4 or CD8 based on which sequenced repertoire, CD4 or CD8, contained the clonotype at higher abundance. The public reads were reanalyzed by TCRdb: fastp trimming at Q25, MiXCR alignment, in-frame beta chains only. Every CDR3 protein is listed once, alongside the most common genes and DNA of its rows. The authors' filters were not applied to this entry. The sample table holds 130,000 or so distinct CDR3 sequences, of which around 15% were seen once. About 42% of the sample rests with the top ten.

The chain employs TRBV12-3 or TRBV12-4 and TRBJ2-5, with 7 bases in between that match TRBD2. This specimen consisted of CD8+ T cells sorted from PBMCs, obtained 5 days after the yellow fever booster vaccination. This clonotype was sampled from a man between 18 and 29 years old who received the YFV17D yellow fever vaccine. The CDR3 region reads CASSLGEGMETQYF. At the DNA level, the sequence is TGTGCCAGCAGTTTAGGGGAGGGGATGGAGACCCAGTACTTC.